This T cell receptor (beta chain) is drawn from a study of tumor and adjacent non-tumor tissue in lung cancer. CDR3 length: 15 amino acids. Trimming cost V 1 base and J 2 bases; bases outside gene matches: 1. The germline gives CDR1 SGHDT, CDR2 YYEEEE. The template was RNA from unsorted bulk tissue. The table lists this clonotype with many counts. TCRbeta libraries were built with three rounds of nested PCR, modified from ARM-PCR. TCRdb itself ran the multiplex PCR reads through MiXCR, one entry per CDR3 protein. The sample holds 130,000 or so distinct CDR3 sequences, 66% seen once. Sample: lung tumor tissue. The rearrangement uses TRBV5-6 and TRBJ1-5; TRBD1 matches 9 bases. This TCR was recovered from a man between 25 and 39 years old with non-small cell lung cancer. The chain's CDR3 is CASSLRTGGNQPQHF. CDR3 DNA sequence: TGTGCCAGCAGCTTGCGGACAGGGGGCAATCAGCCCCAGCATTTT.